The TCR beta chain described here comes from a study of shared T cell receptors in the human thymus. CDR1 is MGHDK, CDR2 SYGVNS, per germline. This CDR3 spans 16 amino acids. The junction had 9 bases not matched to a gene; V was cut back by 3 bases and J by 3 bases. Some clones are missing from TCRdb's copy, which holds only in-frame ones; the method was immunoSEQ multiplex PCR. The table includes hundreds of thousands of clones, roughly 74% detected once. This sample was shared with a second study, whose subject was human thymus T cells. That publication notes: Healthy Finnish infants undergoing corrective surgery for congenital heart defects were used as donors. The thymus tissue came from resections taken during corrective heart surgery. Seemingly biased V and J gene usage marked thymic and blood repertoires.

This chain links TRBV25-1 with TRBJ2-7; 9 positions agree with TRBD1. The sequencing sample was made of thymocytes. The receptor's source is a boy less than two years old with a congenital heart defect. CDR3 sequence: CASSERTGTGSYEQYF. The CDR3 region has the DNA TGTGCCAGCAGTGAGAGAACCGGGACAGGGAGCTACGAGCAGTACTTC.